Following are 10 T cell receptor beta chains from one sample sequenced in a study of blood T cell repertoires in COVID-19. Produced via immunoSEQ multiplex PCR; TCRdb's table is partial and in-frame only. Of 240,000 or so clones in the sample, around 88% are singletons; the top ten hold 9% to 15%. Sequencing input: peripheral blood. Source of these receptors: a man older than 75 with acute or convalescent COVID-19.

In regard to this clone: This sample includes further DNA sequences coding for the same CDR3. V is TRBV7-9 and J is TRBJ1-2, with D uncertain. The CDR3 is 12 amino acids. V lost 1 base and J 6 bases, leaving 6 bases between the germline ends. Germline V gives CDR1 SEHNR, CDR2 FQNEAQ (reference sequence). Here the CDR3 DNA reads TGTGCCAGCAGCTTAGGAGCGGATGGCTACACCTTC. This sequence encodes CASSLGADGYTF.

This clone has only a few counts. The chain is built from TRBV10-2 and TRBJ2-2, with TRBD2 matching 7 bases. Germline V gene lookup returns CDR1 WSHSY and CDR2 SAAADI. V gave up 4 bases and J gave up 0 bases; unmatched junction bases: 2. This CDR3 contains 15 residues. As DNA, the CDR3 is TGCGCCAGCAGTGTTCTAGCGGCGAACACCGGGGAGCTGTTTTTT. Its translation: CASSVLAANTGELFF.

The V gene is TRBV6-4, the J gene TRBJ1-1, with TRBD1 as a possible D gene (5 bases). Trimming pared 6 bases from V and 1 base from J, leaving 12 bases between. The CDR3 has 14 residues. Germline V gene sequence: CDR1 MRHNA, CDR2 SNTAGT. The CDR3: CASRLSGGNTEAFF. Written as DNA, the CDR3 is TGTGCCAGCAGGCTCTCCGGGGGGAACACTGAAGCTTTCTTT.

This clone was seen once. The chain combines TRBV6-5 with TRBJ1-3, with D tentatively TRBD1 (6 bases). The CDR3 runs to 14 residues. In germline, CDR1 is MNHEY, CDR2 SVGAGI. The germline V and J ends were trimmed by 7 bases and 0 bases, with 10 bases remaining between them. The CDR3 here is CASKIQGSGNTIYF. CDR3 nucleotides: TGTGCCAGCAAAATACAGGGCTCTGGAAACACCATATATTTT.

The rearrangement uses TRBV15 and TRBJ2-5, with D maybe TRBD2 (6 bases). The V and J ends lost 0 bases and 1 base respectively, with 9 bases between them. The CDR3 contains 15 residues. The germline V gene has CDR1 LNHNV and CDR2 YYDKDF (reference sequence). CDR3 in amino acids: CATSRDPGVQETQYF. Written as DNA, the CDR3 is TGTGCCACCAGCAGAGATCCGGGAGTCCAAGAGACCCAGTACTTC.

This CDR3 reads CASSPRTGSENTIYF. DNA of the CDR3: TGTGCCAGCTCACCAAGGACAGGGAGTGAAAACACCATATATTTT. This sequence joins TRBV18 and TRBJ1-3, with 8 bases identical to TRBD1. The V gene's germline CDR1 is KGHSH and CDR2 LQKENI. V lost 2 bases to trimming and J lost 6 bases; unmatched junction nucleotides: 6. This CDR3 is built from 15 residues.

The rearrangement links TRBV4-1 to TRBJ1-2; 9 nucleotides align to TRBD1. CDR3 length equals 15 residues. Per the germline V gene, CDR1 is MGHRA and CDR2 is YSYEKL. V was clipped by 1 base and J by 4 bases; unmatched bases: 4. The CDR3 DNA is TGCGCCAGCAGCCAAGGGTCGACAGGGGGCTATGGCTACACCTTC. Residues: CASSQGSTGGYGYTF.

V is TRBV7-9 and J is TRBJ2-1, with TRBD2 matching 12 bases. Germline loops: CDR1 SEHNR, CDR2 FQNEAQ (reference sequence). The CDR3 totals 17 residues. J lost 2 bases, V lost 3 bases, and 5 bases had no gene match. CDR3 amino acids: CASSFPTSGGPYNEQFF. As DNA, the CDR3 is TGTGCCAGCAGCTTCCCGACTAGCGGGGGCCCCTACAATGAGCAGTTCTTC.

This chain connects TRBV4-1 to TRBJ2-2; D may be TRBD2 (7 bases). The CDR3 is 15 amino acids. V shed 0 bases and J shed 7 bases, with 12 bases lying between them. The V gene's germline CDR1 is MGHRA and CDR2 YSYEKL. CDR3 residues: CASSQEGGVGGELFF. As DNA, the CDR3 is TGCGCCAGCAGCCAAGAAGGGGGGGTCGGCGGGGAGCTGTTTTTT.

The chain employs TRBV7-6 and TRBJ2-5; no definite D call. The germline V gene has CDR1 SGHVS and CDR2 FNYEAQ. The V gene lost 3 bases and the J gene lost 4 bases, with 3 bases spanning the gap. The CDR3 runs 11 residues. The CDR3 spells CASSFRETQYF. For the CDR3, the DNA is TGTGCCAGCAGCTTCCGAGAGACCCAGTACTTC. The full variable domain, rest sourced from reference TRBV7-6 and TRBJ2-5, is GAGVSQSPRYKVTKRGQDVALRCDPISGHVSLYWYRQALGQGPEFLTYFNYEAQQDKSGLPNDRFSAERPEGSISTLTIQRTEQRDSAMYRCASSFRETQYFGPGTRLLVL.